Listed below are T cell receptor beta chains from one sample, sequenced in a study of cytomegalovirus exposure and HLA in healthy donors. TCRdb's copy holds only in-frame clones and misses some; the assay was immunoSEQ multiplex PCR. The repertoire holds 130,000 or so clones, 80% to 90% seen once, with approximately 3.1% in the top ten. Sequencing used PBMCs. These receptors were taken from a young woman in good health and CMV-seropositive. Each CDR3 is given with its conserved first and last residue. The D gene is left open where the match is weak. Some rows have no size entry. The others give once, few or many, or a class for an expanded clone.

v_call: TRBV25-1
j_call: TRBJ1-6
d_call: TRBD1
clone_size: once
cdr3_aa: CASSARTGSNSPLHF
cdr3_nt: TGTGCCAGCAGTGCACGGACAGGATCTAATTCACCCCTCCACTTT

v_call: TRBV2
j_call: TRBJ1-5
d_call: .
clone_size: .
cdr3_aa: CASSVRGWDNQPQHF
cdr3_nt: TGTGCCAGCAGTGTCAGGGGTTGGGACAATCAGCCCCAGCATTTT

v_call: TRBV18
j_call: TRBJ2-7
d_call: .
clone_size: .
cdr3_aa: CASSPTPGGTYYEQYF
cdr3_nt: TGTGCCAGCTCACCTACGCCAGGGGGGACCTACTACGAGCAGTACTTC

v_call: TRBV7-3
j_call: TRBJ2-3
d_call: .
clone_size: .
cdr3_aa: CASSLTHQVTDTQYF
cdr3_nt: TGTGCCAGCAGCTTAACTCACCAGGTCACAGATACGCAGTATTTT

v_call: TRBV27
j_call: TRBJ1-1
d_call: .
clone_size: few
cdr3_aa: CASSLSRETEAFF
cdr3_nt: TGTGCCAGCAGTTTATCGAGGGAAACTGAAGCTTTCTTT

v_call: TRBV11-1
j_call: TRBJ1-1
d_call: .
clone_size: .
cdr3_aa: CASSLGWGLNTEAFF
cdr3_nt: TGTGCCAGCAGCTTAGGATGGGGGCTGAACACTGAAGCTTTCTTT

v_call: TRBV11-2
j_call: TRBJ1-2
d_call: .
clone_size: .
cdr3_aa: CASSVGPGGYTF
cdr3_nt: TGTGCCAGCAGCGTCGGACCAGGGGGCTACACCTTC

v_call: TRBV9
j_call: TRBJ1-5
d_call: TRBD1
clone_size: .
cdr3_aa: CASSVGDSQPQHF
cdr3_nt: TGTGCCAGCAGCGTAGGGGACAGTCAGCCCCAGCATTTT

v_call: TRBV19
j_call: TRBJ1-5
d_call: .
clone_size: once
cdr3_aa: CASRRRSPGNQPQHF
cdr3_nt: TGTGCCAGTAGACGGAGGTCTCCAGGCAATCAGCCCCAGCATTTT

v_call: TRBV30
j_call: TRBJ2-7
d_call: .
clone_size: few
cdr3_aa: CAWSVQGFFYEQYF
cdr3_nt: TGTGCCTGGAGTGTACAGGGTTTTTTTTACGAGCAGTACTTC

v_call: TRBV5-5
j_call: TRBJ1-4
d_call: TRBD1
clone_size: medium-sized
cdr3_aa: CASSWAGTGAEKLFF
cdr3_nt: TGTGCCAGCAGCTGGGCCGGGACAGGCGCCGAAAAACTGTTTTTT

v_call: TRBV2
j_call: TRBJ1-5
d_call: .
clone_size: .
cdr3_aa: CASSEAQGIQPQHF
cdr3_nt: TGTGCCAGCAGTGAAGCACAGGGCATTCAGCCCCAGCATTTT

v_call: TRBV5-1
j_call: TRBJ2-7
d_call: .
clone_size: .
cdr3_aa: CASSLRVSYEQYF
cdr3_nt: TGCGCCAGCAGCCTTCGGGTCTCCTACGAGCAGTACTTC

v_call: TRBV5-1
j_call: TRBJ2-3
d_call: .
clone_size: .
cdr3_aa: CASSLLQGHTQYF
cdr3_nt: TGCGCCAGCAGCTTGCTGCAGGGTCATACGCAGTATTTT

v_call: TRBV5-6
j_call: TRBJ2-7
d_call: .
clone_size: .
cdr3_aa: CASSKAGGMSSYEQYF
cdr3_nt: TGTGCCAGCAGCAAAGCAGGGGGGATGAGCTCCTACGAGCAGTACTTC

v_call: TRBV4-1
j_call: TRBJ2-3
d_call: .
clone_size: .
cdr3_aa: CASSQEPRAADTQYF
cdr3_nt: TGCGCCAGCAGCCAAGAACCCAGGGCTGCAGATACGCAGTATTTT

v_call: TRBV7-9
j_call: TRBJ2-1
d_call: TRBD2
clone_size: .
cdr3_aa: CASSPREGRHNEQFF
cdr3_nt: TGTGCCAGCAGCCCCCGGGAGGGACGGCACAATGAGCAGTTCTTC

v_call: TRBV6-1
j_call: TRBJ2-2
d_call: TRBD1
clone_size: .
cdr3_aa: CASSPDRANTGELFF
cdr3_nt: TGTGCCAGCAGTCCCGACAGGGCGAACACCGGGGAGCTGTTTTTT

v_call: TRBV19
j_call: TRBJ2-5
d_call: .
clone_size: .
cdr3_aa: CASPGLRETQYF
cdr3_nt: TGTGCCAGTCCGGGACTTAGGGAGACCCAGTACTTC

v_call: TRBV10-3
j_call: TRBJ2-3
d_call: TRBD2
clone_size: .
cdr3_aa: CAIRAGTSTDTQYF
cdr3_nt: TGTGCCATCAGAGCGGGGACTAGCACAGATACGCAGTATTTT

v_call: TRBV27
j_call: TRBJ2-2
d_call: TRBD2
clone_size: .
cdr3_aa: CASSLLAGTRTGELFF
cdr3_nt: TGTGCCAGCAGTTTACTAGCGGGGACTCGCACCGGGGAGCTGTTTTTT

v_call: TRBV7-9
j_call: TRBJ2-1
d_call: .
clone_size: .
cdr3_aa: CSSRREGGTWSSYNEQFF
cdr3_nt: TGTTCCAGCCGACGAGAGGGGGGGACATGGAGCTCCTACAATGAGCAGTTCTTC

v_call: TRBV10-1
j_call: TRBJ2-7
d_call: TRBD1
clone_size: .
cdr3_aa: CASSEGQGMHEQYF
cdr3_nt: TGCGCCAGCAGTGAGGGACAGGGTATGCACGAGCAGTACTTC

v_call: TRBV18
j_call: TRBJ1-2
d_call: .
clone_size: .
cdr3_aa: CASSPGVGGQGNYGYTF
cdr3_nt: TGTGCCAGCTCACCAGGCGTCGGGGGGCAGGGGAACTATGGCTACACCTTC

v_call: TRBV18
j_call: TRBJ1-2
d_call: TRBD1
clone_size: few
cdr3_aa: CASSQGQGSYGYTF
cdr3_nt: TGTGCCAGCTCTCAAGGACAGGGGTCCTATGGCTACACCTTC

v_call: TRBV11-2
j_call: TRBJ2-7
d_call: .
clone_size: .
cdr3_aa: CASSFAYEQYF
cdr3_nt: TGTGCCAGCAGCTTCGCGTACGAGCAGTACTTC

v_call: TRBV7-3
j_call: TRBJ2-7
d_call: .
clone_size: .
cdr3_aa: CASSLAGIAEQYF
cdr3_nt: TGTGCCAGCAGCTTAGCTGGCATTGCCGAGCAGTACTTC

v_call: TRBV27
j_call: TRBJ2-7
d_call: TRBD1
clone_size: .
cdr3_aa: CASSQTGTASYEQYF
cdr3_nt: TGTGCCAGCAGTCAGACCGGGACAGCTTCCTACGAGCAGTACTTC

v_call: TRBV7-9
j_call: TRBJ2-7
d_call: .
clone_size: .
cdr3_aa: CSSSLWTGRDEQYF
cdr3_nt: TGTTCCAGCAGCTTATGGACAGGGAGGGACGAGCAGTACTTC

v_call: TRBV7-9
j_call: TRBJ1-6
d_call: .
clone_size: .
cdr3_aa: CASSLGGAHSSPLHF
cdr3_nt: TGTGCCAGCAGCTTAGGCGGGGCGCATAGTTCACCCCTCCACTTT

v_call: TRBV4-1
j_call: TRBJ1-5
d_call: .
clone_size: .
cdr3_aa: CASSQERKGDQPQHF
cdr3_nt: TGCGCCAGCAGCCAAGAACGGAAGGGGGATCAGCCCCAGCATTTT

v_call: TRBV5-4
j_call: TRBJ1-1
d_call: .
clone_size: .
cdr3_aa: CASSLDSTNTEAFF
cdr3_nt: TGTGCCAGCAGCTTGGACAGTACAAACACTGAAGCTTTCTTT

v_call: TRBV2
j_call: TRBJ1-1
d_call: TRBD1
clone_size: once
cdr3_aa: CASTLEGAPNTEAFF
cdr3_nt: TGTGCCAGCACTCTCGAGGGGGCCCCGAACACTGAAGCTTTCTTT

v_call: TRBV7-9
j_call: TRBJ1-6
d_call: .
clone_size: .
cdr3_aa: CTSSRGQRESPLHF
cdr3_nt: TGTACCAGCAGCCGTGGACAGAGGGAATCACCCCTCCACTTT

v_call: TRBV6-6
j_call: TRBJ2-7
d_call: .
clone_size: .
cdr3_aa: CASSYTVASYEQYF
cdr3_nt: TGTGCCAGCAGTTACACGGTCGCCTCCTACGAGCAGTACTTC

v_call: TRBV6-6
j_call: TRBJ1-2
d_call: TRBD1
clone_size: .
cdr3_aa: CASRTTGEWGYTF
cdr3_nt: TGTGCCAGCAGGACCACAGGGGAGTGGGGCTACACCTTC

v_call: TRBV19
j_call: TRBJ1-2
d_call: .
clone_size: .
cdr3_aa: CASSQADTGNYGYTF
cdr3_nt: TGTGCCAGTAGTCAAGCCGATACAGGGAACTATGGCTACACCTTC

v_call: TRBV18
j_call: TRBJ2-2
d_call: TRBD2
clone_size: .
cdr3_aa: CATLSSLAGTILANTGELFF
cdr3_nt: TGTGCCACCCTAAGTTCCCTAGCGGGGACCATCTTGGCGAACACCGGGGAGCTGTTTTTT

v_call: TRBV27
j_call: TRBJ2-7
d_call: .
clone_size: .
cdr3_aa: CASSLDSSYEQYF
cdr3_nt: TGTGCCAGCAGTTTAGACAGCTCCTACGAGCAGTACTTC

v_call: TRBV4-1
j_call: TRBJ2-7
d_call: TRBD2
clone_size: .
cdr3_aa: CASSQGLAGAYEQYF
cdr3_nt: TGCGCCAGCAGCCAAGGACTAGCGGGGGCCTACGAGCAGTACTTC

v_call: TRBV7-9
j_call: TRBJ1-1
d_call: .
clone_size: few
cdr3_aa: CASSATGNEAFF
cdr3_nt: TGTGCCAGCAGCGCTACAGGGAATGAAGCTTTCTTT

v_call: TRBV28
j_call: TRBJ2-7
d_call: .
clone_size: .
cdr3_aa: CASSAGQFSYEQYF
cdr3_nt: TGTGCCAGCAGTGCCGGACAGTTCTCCTACGAGCAGTACTTC

v_call: TRBV6-1
j_call: TRBJ1-1
d_call: TRBD1
clone_size: .
cdr3_aa: CASSDGRGYTEAFF
cdr3_nt: TGTGCCAGCAGTGACGGCAGGGGGTATACTGAAGCTTTCTTT

v_call: TRBV6-5
j_call: TRBJ2-7
d_call: .
clone_size: .
cdr3_aa: CASSYSTDYYEQYF
cdr3_nt: TGTGCCAGCAGTTACTCGACTGATTACTACGAGCAGTACTTC

v_call: TRBV5-5
j_call: TRBJ1-1
d_call: .
clone_size: .
cdr3_aa: CASQTTNTEAFF
cdr3_nt: TGTGCCAGCCAGACAACGAACACTGAAGCTTTCTTT

v_call: TRBV7-2
j_call: TRBJ2-7
d_call: .
clone_size: few
cdr3_aa: CASSLSRAREQYF
cdr3_nt: TGTGCCAGCAGCTTAAGCAGGGCGAGGGAGCAGTACTTC

v_call: TRBV27
j_call: TRBJ1-2
d_call: TRBD1
clone_size: .
cdr3_aa: CASSTRQGGYTF
cdr3_nt: TGTGCCAGCAGTACTCGACAGGGTGGCTACACCTTC

v_call: TRBV28
j_call: TRBJ1-2
d_call: TRBD1
clone_size: .
cdr3_aa: CASSFTPGTGGGGYTF
cdr3_nt: TGTGCCAGCAGTTTTACACCGGGGACAGGGGGAGGTGGCTACACCTTC

v_call: TRBV5-4
j_call: TRBJ2-5
d_call: TRBD2
clone_size: .
cdr3_aa: CASSLPTSGQETQYF
cdr3_nt: TGTGCCAGCAGCCTCCCGACTAGCGGACAAGAGACCCAGTACTTC

v_call: TRBV7-7
j_call: TRBJ2-1
d_call: TRBD2
clone_size: few
cdr3_aa: CASSLTGGTDEQFF
cdr3_nt: TGTGCTAGCAGCCTCACGGGGGGGACGGATGAGCAGTTCTTC

v_call: TRBV11-2
j_call: TRBJ2-5
d_call: .
clone_size: .
cdr3_aa: CASRYRGGKETQYF
cdr3_nt: TGTGCCAGCAGGTACAGGGGGGGTAAGGAGACCCAGTACTTC

v_call: TRBV5-6
j_call: TRBJ1-2
d_call: TRBD1
clone_size: .
cdr3_aa: CASSWVTGGAGYGYTF
cdr3_nt: TGTGCCAGCAGCTGGGTTACAGGGGGCGCAGGATATGGCTACACCTTC

v_call: TRBV29-1
j_call: TRBJ2-2
d_call: TRBD2
clone_size: .
cdr3_aa: CSVDRGGGEATGELFF
cdr3_nt: TGCAGCGTGGACCGCGGGGGTGGTGAGGCCACCGGGGAGCTGTTTTTT

v_call: TRBV5-4
j_call: TRBJ2-5
d_call: .
clone_size: .
cdr3_aa: CASRRASEPETQYF
cdr3_nt: TGTGCCAGCAGGAGAGCTAGCGAGCCTGAGACCCAGTACTTC